The clone carrying this T cell receptor (beta chain) was detected only a few times. This sample is part of a study of blood T cell repertoires in COVID-19. Study-level background: Italy, Spain and the United States were the sources of the convalescent and acute COVID-19 samples. In each case, the material was cDNA or gDNA derived from T cells, B-cell-depleted T cells, or PBMCs.

Per the original data handling: By means of reference gene primer amplification, nucleated cell counts were estimated. Assay used: immunoSEQ multiplex PCR; TCRdb lists only in-frame clones, some missing. The V and J calls and the clone size are those of that table, but D and trimming were determined from the DNA. Seen here are 150,000 to 200,000 clones, roughly three quarters observed once, and the top ten hold 8.5% to 10%. The CDR3 contains 12 residues. Germline loops: CDR1 SGHNT, CDR2 YYREEE (reference sequence). The ends were cut back, 4 bases at V and 8 bases at J, with 10 bases in the middle. The rearrangement uses TRBV5-4 and TRBJ2-1, with D hard to call. Sequenced: peripheral blood. This TCR derives from a woman in her fifties or sixties with active or convalescent COVID-19. CDR3 sequence reads: CASSLFSYEQFF. In DNA form, the CDR3 reads TGTGCCAGCAGCCTCTTTTCCTATGAGCAGTTCTTC.